This TCR beta chain was recovered during a study of OX40 agonist ivuxolimab in advanced cancers. Study background: Partial responses were achieved by three patients, of whom one had hepatocellular carcinoma and two had cutaneous melanoma. Regarding the study as a whole: Nonresponders, in some cases, also had low normalized T-cell clonal expansion.

Measured with immunoSEQ multiplex PCR; TCRdb has only the in-frame clones, and not every one. The sample lists tens of thousands of clones, less than 90% occurring once. The germline V gene encodes CDR1 SGHNT and CDR2 YENEEA. The CDR3 has 13 residues. V lost 5 bases and J lost 13; bases outside the gene matches: 10. To note about this clone: Its cognate antigen is unknown.

This chain connects TRBV11-3 to TRBJ2-1; the match to TRBD1 covers 8 bases. This TCR was recovered from an adult with an advanced solid tumor such as melanoma, head and neck, liver or kidney cancer. The material was CD4+ or CD8+ T cells sorted from blood, obtained in a trial of the OX40 agonist ivuxolimab. The CDR3 DNA follows: TGTGCCAGCAGCCCTGCCCACAGGGGGTCTCAGTTCTTC. It specifies CASSPAHRGSQFF.